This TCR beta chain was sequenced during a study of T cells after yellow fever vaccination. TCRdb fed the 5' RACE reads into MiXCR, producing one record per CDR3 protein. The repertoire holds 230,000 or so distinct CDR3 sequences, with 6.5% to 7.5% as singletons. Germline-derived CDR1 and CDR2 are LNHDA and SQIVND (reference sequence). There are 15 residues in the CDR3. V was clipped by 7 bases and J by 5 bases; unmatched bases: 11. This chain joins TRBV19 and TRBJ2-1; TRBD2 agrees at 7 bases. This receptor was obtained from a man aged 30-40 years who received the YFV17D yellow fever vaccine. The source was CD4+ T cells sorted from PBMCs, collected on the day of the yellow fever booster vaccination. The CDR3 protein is CASTPYGRPDNEQFF. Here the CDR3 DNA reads TGTGCCAGTACCCCTTACGGGAGGCCAGACAATGAGCAGTTCTTC.